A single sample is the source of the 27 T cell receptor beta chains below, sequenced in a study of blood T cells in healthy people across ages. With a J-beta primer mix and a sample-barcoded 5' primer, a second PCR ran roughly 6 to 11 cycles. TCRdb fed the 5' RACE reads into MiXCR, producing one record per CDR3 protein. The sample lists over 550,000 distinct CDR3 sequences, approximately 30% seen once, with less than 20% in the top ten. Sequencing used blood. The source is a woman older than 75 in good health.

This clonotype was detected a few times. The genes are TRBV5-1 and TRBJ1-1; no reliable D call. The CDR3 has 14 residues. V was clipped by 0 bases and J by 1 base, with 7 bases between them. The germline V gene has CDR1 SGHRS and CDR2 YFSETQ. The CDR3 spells CASSLDTSNTEAFF. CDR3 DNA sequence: TGCGCCAGCAGCTTGGACACCTCGAACACTGAAGCTTTCTTT.

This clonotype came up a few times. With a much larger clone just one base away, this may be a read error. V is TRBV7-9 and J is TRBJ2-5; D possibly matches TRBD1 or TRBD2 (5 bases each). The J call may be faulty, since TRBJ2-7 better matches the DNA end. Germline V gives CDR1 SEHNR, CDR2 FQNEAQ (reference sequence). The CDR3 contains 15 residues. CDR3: CASSGPGTGSHEQYF. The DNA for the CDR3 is TGTGCCAGCAGCGGCCCCGGGACGGGCTCCCACGAGCAGTACTTC.

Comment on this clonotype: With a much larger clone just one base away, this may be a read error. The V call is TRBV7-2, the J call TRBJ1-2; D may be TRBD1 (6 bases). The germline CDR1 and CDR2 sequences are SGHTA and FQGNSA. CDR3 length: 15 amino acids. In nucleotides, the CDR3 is TGTGCCAACAGCTTAACCGTCCAGGGGAGCCATGGCTACACCTTC. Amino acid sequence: CANSLTVQGSHGYTF.

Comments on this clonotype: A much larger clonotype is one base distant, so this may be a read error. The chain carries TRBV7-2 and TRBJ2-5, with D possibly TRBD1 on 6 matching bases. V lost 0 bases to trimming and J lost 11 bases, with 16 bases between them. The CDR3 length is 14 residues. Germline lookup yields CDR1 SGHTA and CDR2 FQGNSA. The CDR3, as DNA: TGTGCCAGCAGCTTAGCACAGGGTCGGTTCGGGCAGTACTTC. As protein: CASSLAQGRFGQYF.

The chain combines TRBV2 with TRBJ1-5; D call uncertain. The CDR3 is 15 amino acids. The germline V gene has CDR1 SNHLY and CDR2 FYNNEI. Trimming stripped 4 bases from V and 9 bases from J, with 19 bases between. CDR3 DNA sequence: TGTGCCAGCAGTGGCCTTCGGACGTCGATGGGGCCCCAGCATTTT. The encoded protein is CASSGLRTSMGPQHF.

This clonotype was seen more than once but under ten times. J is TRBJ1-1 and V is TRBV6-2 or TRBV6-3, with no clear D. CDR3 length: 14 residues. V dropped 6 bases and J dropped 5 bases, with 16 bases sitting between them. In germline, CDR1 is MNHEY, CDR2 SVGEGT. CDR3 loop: CASRPDRVGTEAFF. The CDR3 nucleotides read TGTGCCAGCAGACCGGACCGGGTCGGGACTGAAGCTTTCTTT.

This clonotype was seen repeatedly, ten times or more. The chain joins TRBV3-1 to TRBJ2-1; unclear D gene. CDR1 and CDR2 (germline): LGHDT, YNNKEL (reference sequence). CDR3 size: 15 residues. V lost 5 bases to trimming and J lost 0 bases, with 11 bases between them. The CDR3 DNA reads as TGTGCCAGCAGCTACGACACCTCCTCCTACAATGAGCAGTTCTTC. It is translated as CASSYDTSSYNEQFF.

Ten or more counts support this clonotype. The CDR3 region has the DNA TGTGCCACCAGCAAATTGAAGACAGCCAATCAGCCCCAGCATTTT. Its protein is CATSKLKTANQPQHF. The V and J genes are TRBV15 and TRBJ1-5, with D perhaps TRBD1 (5 bases). The CDR3 length is 15 residues. The V end lost 4 bases, the J end lost 3 bases, and 13 bases lay between the germline ends. Per the germline V gene, CDR1 is LNHNV and CDR2 is YYDKDF (reference sequence).

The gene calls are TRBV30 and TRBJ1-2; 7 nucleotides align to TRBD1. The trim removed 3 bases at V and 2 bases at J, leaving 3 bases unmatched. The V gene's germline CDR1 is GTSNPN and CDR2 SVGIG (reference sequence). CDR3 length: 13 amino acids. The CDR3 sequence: CAWRGGQNYGYTF. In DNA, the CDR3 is TGTGCCTGGAGGGGGGGACAGAACTATGGCTACACCTTC.

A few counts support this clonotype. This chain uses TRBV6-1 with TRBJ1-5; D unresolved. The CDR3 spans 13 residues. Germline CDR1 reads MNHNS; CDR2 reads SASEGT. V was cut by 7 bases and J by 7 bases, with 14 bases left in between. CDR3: CASTAGRNQPQHF. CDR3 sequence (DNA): TGTGCCAGCACCGCCGGCAGGAACCAGCCCCAGCATTTT.

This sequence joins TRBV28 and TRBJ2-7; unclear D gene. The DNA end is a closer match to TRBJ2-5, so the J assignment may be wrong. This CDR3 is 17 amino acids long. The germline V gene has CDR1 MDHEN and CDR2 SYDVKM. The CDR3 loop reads CASSLRIEAVGYETQYF. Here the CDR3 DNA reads TGTGCCAGCAGTCTCCGAATAGAGGCAGTAGGGTATGAGACCCAGTACTTC.

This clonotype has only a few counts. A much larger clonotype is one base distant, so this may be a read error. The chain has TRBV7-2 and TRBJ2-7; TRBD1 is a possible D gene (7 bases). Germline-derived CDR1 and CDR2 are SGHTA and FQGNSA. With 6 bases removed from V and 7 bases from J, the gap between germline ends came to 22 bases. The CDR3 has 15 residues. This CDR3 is CASSLRQGGYDEQYF. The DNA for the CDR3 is TGTGCCAGCAGTTTAAGACAGGGAGGTTACGATGAGCAGTACTTC.

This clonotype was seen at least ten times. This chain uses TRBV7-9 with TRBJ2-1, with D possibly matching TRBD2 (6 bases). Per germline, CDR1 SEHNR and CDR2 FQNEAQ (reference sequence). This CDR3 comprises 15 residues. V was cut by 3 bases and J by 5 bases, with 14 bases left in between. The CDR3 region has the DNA TGTGCCAGCAGCTTCGAAACTAGCAACCACAATGAGCAGTTCTTC. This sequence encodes CASSFETSNHNEQFF.

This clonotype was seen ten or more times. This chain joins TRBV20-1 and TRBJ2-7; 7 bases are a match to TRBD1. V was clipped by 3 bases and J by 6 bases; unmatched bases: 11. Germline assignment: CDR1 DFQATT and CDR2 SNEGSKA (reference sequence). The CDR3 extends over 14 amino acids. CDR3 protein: CSASKPGRGSEQYF. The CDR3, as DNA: TGCAGTGCTAGTAAACCTGGCAGGGGGTCCGAGCAGTACTTC.

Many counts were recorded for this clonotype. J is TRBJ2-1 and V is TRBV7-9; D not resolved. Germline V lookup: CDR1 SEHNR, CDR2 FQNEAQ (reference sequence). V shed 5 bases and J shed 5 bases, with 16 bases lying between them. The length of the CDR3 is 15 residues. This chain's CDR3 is CASSPRLDPNNEQFF. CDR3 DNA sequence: TGTGCCAGCAGCCCTCGTTTAGACCCGAACAATGAGCAGTTCTTC.

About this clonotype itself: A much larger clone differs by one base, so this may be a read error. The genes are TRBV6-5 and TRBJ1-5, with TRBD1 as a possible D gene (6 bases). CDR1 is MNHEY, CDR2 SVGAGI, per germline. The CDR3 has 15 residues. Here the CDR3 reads CTSSRTGTRDQPQHF. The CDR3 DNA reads TGTACCAGCAGTCGCACAGGGACCAGGGATCAGCCCCAGCATTTT.

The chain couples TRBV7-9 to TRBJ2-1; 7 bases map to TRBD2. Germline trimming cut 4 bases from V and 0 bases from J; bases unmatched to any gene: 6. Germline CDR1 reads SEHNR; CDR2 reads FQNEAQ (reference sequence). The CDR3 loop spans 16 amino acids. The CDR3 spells CASSSLRTSSYNEQFF. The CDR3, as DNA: TGTGCCAGCAGCTCTCTCCGGACTAGCTCCTACAATGAGCAGTTCTTC. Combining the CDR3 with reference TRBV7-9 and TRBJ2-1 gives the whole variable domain DTGVSQNPRHKITKRGQNVTFRCDPISEHNRLYWYRQTLGQGPEFLTYFQNEAQLEKSRLLSDRFSAERPKGSFSTLEIQRTEQGDSAMYLCASSSLRTSSYNEQFFGPGTRLTVL.

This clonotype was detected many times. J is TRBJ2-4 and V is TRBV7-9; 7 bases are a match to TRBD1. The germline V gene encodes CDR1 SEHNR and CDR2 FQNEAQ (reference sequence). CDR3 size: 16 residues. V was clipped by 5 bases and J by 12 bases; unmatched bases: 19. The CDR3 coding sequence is TGTGCCAGCAGCCCCCGACAGGGTGGGCGAGGCGACACTCAGTACTTC. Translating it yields CASSPRQGGRGDTQYF.

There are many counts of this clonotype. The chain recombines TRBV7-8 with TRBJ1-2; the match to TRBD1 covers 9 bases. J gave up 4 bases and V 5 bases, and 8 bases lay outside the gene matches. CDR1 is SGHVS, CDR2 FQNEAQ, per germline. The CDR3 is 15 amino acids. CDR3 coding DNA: TGTGCCAGCAGCCCTCGGACAGGGGAGGCCTATGGCTACACCTTC. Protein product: CASSPRTGEAYGYTF.

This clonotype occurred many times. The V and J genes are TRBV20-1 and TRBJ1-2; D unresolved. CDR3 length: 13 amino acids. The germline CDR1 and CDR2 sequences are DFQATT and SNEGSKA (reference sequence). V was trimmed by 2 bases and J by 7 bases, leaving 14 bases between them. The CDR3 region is CSARYPLAIGYTF. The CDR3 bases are TGCAGTGCTAGATACCCCCTGGCAATTGGCTACACCTTC.

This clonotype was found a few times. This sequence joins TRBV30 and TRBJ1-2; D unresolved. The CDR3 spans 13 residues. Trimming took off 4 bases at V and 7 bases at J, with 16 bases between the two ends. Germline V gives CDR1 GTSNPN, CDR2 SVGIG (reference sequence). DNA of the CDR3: TGTGCCTGGAAGGGTATGGCCTTGTCTGGCTACACCTTC. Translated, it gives CAWKGMALSGYTF.

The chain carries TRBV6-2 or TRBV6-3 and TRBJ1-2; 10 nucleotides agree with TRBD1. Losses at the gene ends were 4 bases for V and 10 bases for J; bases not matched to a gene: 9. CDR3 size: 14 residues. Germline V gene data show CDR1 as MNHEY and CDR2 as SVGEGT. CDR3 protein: CASSFLTGGDDYTF. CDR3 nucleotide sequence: TGTGCCAGCAGTTTTCTGACAGGGGGCGACGACTACACCTTC.

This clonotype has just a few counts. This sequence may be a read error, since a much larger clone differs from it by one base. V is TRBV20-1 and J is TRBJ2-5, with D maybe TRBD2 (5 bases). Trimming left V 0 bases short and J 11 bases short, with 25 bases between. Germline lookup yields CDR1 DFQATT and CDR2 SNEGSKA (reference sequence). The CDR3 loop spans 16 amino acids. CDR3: CSARDPARGVYNEQYF. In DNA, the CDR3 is TGCAGTGCTAGAGATCCGGCACGGGGAGTTTACAATGAGCAGTACTTC.

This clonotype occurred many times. The CDR3 sequence is CASRPGNSNQPQHF. In DNA form, the CDR3 reads TGTGCCAGCAGGCCGGGAAATAGCAATCAGCCCCAGCATTTT. This chain uses TRBV6-1 with TRBJ1-5; D gene ambiguous. In germline, CDR1 is MNHNS, CDR2 SASEGT. V was pared by 6 bases and J by 0 bases, with 9 bases between. The CDR3 loop spans 14 amino acids.

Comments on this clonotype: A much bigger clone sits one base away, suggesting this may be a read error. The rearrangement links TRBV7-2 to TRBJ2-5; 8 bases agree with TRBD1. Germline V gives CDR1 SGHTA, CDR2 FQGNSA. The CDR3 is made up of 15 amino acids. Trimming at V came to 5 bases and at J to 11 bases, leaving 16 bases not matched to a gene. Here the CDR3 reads CASSPAQGVPNEQYF. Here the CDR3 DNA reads TGTGCCAGCAGCCCGGCACAGGGGGTCCCCAATGAGCAGTACTTC.

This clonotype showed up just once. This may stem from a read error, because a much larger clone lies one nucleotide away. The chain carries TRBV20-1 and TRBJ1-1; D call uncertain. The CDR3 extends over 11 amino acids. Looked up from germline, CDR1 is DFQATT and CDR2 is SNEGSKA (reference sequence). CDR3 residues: CRAREGYGAFF. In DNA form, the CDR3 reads TGCAGGGCTAGAGAGGGCTACGGAGCTTTCTTT.

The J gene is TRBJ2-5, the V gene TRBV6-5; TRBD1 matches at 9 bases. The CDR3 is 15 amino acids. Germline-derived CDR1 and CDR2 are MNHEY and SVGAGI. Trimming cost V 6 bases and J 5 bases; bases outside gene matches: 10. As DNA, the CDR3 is TGTGCCAGCAGAACCCAGGACAGGGGACAGGAGACCCAGTACTTC. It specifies CASRTQDRGQETQYF.